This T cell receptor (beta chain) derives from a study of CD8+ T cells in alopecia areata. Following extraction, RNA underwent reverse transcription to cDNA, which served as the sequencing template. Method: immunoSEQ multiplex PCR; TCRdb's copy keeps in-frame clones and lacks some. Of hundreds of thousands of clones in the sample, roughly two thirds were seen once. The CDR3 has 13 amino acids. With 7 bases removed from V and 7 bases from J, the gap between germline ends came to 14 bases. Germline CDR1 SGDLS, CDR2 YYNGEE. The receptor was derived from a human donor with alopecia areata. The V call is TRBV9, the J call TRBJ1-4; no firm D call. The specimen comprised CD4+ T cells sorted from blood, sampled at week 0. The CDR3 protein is CASGRGSGEKLFF. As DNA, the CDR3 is TGTGCCAGCGGTCGAGGGAGTGGTGAAAAACTGTTTTTT.